These T cell receptor beta chains were read from a single sample in a study of blood T cell repertoires in COVID-19. TCRdb's table, derived via immunoSEQ multiplex PCR, lists solely in-frame clones and lacks some. The sample has 180,000 or so clones, under 85% seen once. Sequenced material: peripheral blood. These receptors were taken from a man aged 60-69 years who had recovered from COVID-19. The CDR3 runs from the conserved cysteine through the conserved F or W. The D gene is left open where the match is weak. Clone sizes are given selectively: once, few, many, or a class where the clone is expanded.

j_call	d_call	clone_size	v_call	cdr3_nt	cdr3_aa
TRBJ2-3	.	.	TRBV11-2	TGTGCCAGCAGCTTAGGTCAGGGATCTAGCACAGATACGCAGTATTTT	CASSLGQGSSTDTQYF
TRBJ2-1	.	.	TRBV5-1	TGCGCCAGCAACGCAGGGGCGGTTTTCAATGAGCAGTTCTTC	CASNAGAVFNEQFF
TRBJ2-5	.	.	TRBV19	TGTGCCAGTAGTGCTCAATTTCTAGTGGTGGAGACCCAGTACTTC	CASSAQFLVVETQYF
TRBJ2-7	TRBD1	.	TRBV29-1	TGCAGCGTTATGGGACAGGGGGGAGACTACGAGCAGTACTTC	CSVMGQGGDYEQYF
TRBJ1-4	.	.	TRBV5-4	TGTGCCAGCAGCTTGGCCGGGGCGGGGACTAATGAAAAACTGTTTTTT	CASSLAGAGTNEKLFF
TRBJ2-3	TRBD2	.	TRBV7-2	TGTGCCAGCAGCCAGCTTGTGCGGGGGGGCCAAGATACGCAGTATTTT	CASSQLVRGGQDTQYF
TRBJ2-3	TRBD1	.	TRBV24-1	TGTGCCACCAGTGATTTCGGCAGGGGGACAGATACGCAGTATTTT	CATSDFGRGTDTQYF
TRBJ1-1	.	.	TRBV19	TGTGCCAGTAGTATCGGGGTGTGGAGGAGGACTGAAGCTTTCTTT	CASSIGVWRRTEAFF
TRBJ2-1	.	.	TRBV7-2	TGTGCCAGCAGCTCGGACTGGAGCTCCTACAATGAGCAGTTCTTC	CASSSDWSSYNEQFF
TRBJ1-4	TRBD1	.	TRBV2	TGTGCCAGCAGGGGGGACAGGGTTGGCGAAAAACTGTTTTTT	CASRGDRVGEKLFF
TRBJ2-7	TRBD1	.	TRBV18	TGTGCCAGCTCACCACTAACGGGGGACAGGGGAGTAACCTACGAGCAGTACTTC	CASSPLTGDRGVTYEQYF
TRBJ2-7	TRBD1	.	TRBV18	TGTGCCAGCTCACCACCGGACAGGGCCTACGAGCAGTACTTC	CASSPPDRAYEQYF
TRBJ2-4	.	once	TRBV19	TGTGCCAGTAGCCAGACGGGACAACCGGGCATTCAGTACTTC	CASSQTGQPGIQYF
TRBJ1-1	.	once	TRBV27	TGTGCCAGCAGTTTAATACGGGGTTCACACACTGAAGCTTTCTTT	CASSLIRGSHTEAFF
TRBJ1-1	TRBD1	.	TRBV3-1/TRBV3-2	TGTGCCAGCAGAGACGGACAGGGCGAAACTTTCTTT	CASRDGQGETFF
TRBJ2-5	.	.	TRBV7-8	TGTGCCAGCAGCCGAGGACAGCAAGAGACCCAGTACTTC	CASSRGQQETQYF
TRBJ1-1	TRBD1	.	TRBV25-1	TGTGCCAGCAGTGAAGACAGGGGGGTTGGGACTGAAGCTTTCTTT	CASSEDRGVGTEAFF
TRBJ2-3	TRBD2	.	TRBV7-3	TGTGCCAGCAGCTCGGGACTAGCGGGCCCCCTAGATACGCAGTATTTT	CASSSGLAGPLDTQYF
TRBJ2-4	TRBD1	.	TRBV14	TGTGCCAGCAGCCGGCGCAGGGGGCCCGGAAACATTCAGTACTTC	CASSRRRGPGNIQYF
TRBJ1-1	.	.	TRBV7-8	TGTGCCAGCAGCTTAGGGACTGTTACTGAAGCTTTCTTT	CASSLGTVTEAFF
TRBJ2-7	TRBD1	.	TRBV6-2/TRBV6-3	TGTGCCAGCAGTCCACCCGGACAGGGGATCTACGAGCAGTACTTC	CASSPPGQGIYEQYF
TRBJ1-1	TRBD1	.	TRBV24-1	TGTGCCACCAGTGATAACAGGGGGTCGAACACTGAAGCTTTCTTT	CATSDNRGSNTEAFF